One T cell receptor (beta chain) is described in this entry. This record belongs to a study of blood T cell repertoires in COVID-19. Study information: Sample material is recorded as cDNA or gDNA derived from T cells, B-cell-depleted T cells, or PBMCs.

Here immunoSEQ multiplex PCR was the method, and the copy in TCRdb shows in-frame clones only, minus some. The sample yields over 130,000 clones, 65% to 85% seen once. The V segment lost 7 bases and the J segment 0 bases; nucleotides outside the gene matches: 6. The CDR3 has 15 residues. CDR1 LNHDA and CDR2 SQIVND come from the germline V gene (reference sequence). The chain is built from TRBV19 and TRBJ2-3; TRBD2 matches at 8 bases. The sequenced sample consisted of peripheral blood. The receptor comes from a human donor in a cohort sampled during active COVID-19. The CDR3 DNA is TGTGCCAGTACGGACAGCGGGAGTAGCACAGATACGCAGTATTTT. It codes for CASTDSGSSTDTQYF. Full variable domain (missing parts from reference TRBV19 and TRBJ2-3): DGGITQSPKYLFRKEGQNVTLSCEQNLNHDAMYWYRQDPGQGLRLIYYSQIVNDFQKGDIAEGYSVSREKKESFPLTVTSAQKNPTAFYLCASTDSGSSTDTQYFGPGTRLTVL.